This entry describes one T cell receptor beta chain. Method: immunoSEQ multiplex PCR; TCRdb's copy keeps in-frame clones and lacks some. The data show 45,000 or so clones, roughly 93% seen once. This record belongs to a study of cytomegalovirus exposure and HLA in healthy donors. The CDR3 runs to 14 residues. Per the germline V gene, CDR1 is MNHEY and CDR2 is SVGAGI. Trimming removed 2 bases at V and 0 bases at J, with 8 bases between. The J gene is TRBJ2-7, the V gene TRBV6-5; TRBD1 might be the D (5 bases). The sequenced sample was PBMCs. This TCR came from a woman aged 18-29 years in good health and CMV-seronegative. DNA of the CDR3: TGTGCCAGCAGTTACAAGGACACCTCCTACGAGCAGTACTTC. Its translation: CASSYKDTSYEQYF.